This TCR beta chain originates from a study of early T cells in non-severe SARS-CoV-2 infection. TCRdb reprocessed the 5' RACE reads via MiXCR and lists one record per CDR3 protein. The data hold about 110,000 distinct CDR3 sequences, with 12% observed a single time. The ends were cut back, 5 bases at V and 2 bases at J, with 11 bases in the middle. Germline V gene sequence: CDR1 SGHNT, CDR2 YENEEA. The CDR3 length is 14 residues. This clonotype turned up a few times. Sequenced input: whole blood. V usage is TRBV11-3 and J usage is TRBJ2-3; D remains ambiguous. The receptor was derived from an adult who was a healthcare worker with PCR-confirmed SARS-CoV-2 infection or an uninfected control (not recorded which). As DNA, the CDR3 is TGTGCCAGCAGCGCAGACCCCCTCACAGATACGCAGTATTTT. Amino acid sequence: CASSADPLTDTQYF.